This T cell receptor (beta chain) was profiled in a study of blood T cell repertoires in COVID-19. The CDR3 runs to 14 residues. V shed 3 bases and J 4 bases; nucleotides not matched to a gene: 2. The V gene's germline CDR1 is SGHRS and CDR2 YFSETQ. The authors' processing: How many nucleated cells were present was estimated from reference gene primer amplification. The protocol was immunoSEQ multiplex PCR, while the TCRdb copy is restricted to in-frame clones and leaves out a portion. V, J and clone size reflect that table, while D and trimming were determined from the DNA. The repertoire consists of hundreds of thousands of clones, with roughly nine tenths occurring once and the leading ten covering 8.3%. Participant-reported clinical history was the basis for cohort assignment.

The specimen was PBMCs or T cells enriched from blood (not recorded which). The TCR sequence derives from a woman aged 60-70 years who had recovered from COVID-19. The chain links TRBV5-1 to TRBJ1-4; 8 nucleotides agree with TRBD1. In DNA form, the CDR3 reads TGCGCCAGCAGCTCCGACAGGGGTAATGAAAAACTGTTTTTT. Encoded protein: CASSSDRGNEKLFF.